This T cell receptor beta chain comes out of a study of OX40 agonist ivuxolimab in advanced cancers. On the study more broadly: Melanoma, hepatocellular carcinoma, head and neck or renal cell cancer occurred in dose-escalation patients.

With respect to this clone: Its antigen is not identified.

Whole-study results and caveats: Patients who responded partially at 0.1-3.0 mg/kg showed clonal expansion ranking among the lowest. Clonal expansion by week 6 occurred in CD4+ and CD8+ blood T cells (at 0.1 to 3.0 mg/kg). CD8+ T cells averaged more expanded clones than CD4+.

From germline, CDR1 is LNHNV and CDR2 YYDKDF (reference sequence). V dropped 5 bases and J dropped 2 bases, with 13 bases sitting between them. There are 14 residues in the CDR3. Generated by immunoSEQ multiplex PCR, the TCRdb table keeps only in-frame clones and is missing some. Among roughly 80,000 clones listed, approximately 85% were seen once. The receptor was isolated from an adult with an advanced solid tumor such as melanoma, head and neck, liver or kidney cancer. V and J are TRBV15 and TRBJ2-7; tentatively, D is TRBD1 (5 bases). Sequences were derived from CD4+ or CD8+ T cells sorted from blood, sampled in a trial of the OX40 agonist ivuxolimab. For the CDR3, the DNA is TGTGCCACCAGCGCAAGGGGAAGGGCCTACGAGCAGTACTTC. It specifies CATSARGRAYEQYF.